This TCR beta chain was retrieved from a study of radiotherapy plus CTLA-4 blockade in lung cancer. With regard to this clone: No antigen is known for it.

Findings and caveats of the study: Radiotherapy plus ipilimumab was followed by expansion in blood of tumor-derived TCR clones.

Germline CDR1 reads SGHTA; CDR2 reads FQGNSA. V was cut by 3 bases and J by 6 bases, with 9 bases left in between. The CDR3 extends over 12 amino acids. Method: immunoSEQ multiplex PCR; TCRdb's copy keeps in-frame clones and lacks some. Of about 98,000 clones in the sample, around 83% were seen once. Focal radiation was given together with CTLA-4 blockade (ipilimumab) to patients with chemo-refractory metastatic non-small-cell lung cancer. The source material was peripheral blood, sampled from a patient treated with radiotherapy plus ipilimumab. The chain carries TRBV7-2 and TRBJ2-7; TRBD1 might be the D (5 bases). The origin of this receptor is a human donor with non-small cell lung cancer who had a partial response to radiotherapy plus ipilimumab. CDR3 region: CASSLDTTEQYF. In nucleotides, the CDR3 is TGTGCCAGCAGCTTGGACACGACCGAGCAGTACTTC.